This TCR beta chain was captured in a study of T cells after yellow fever vaccination. The wider study: Each low-cell-number fraction was prepared by means of SMART-Seq v4 Ultra Low Input.

This clonotype was seen a handful of times. A universal primer site and UMIs were added as TCR cDNA was made by 5'RACE template switching. TCRdb analysed the 5' RACE reads with MiXCR anew, one entry per CDR3 protein. The data show roughly 100,000 distinct CDR3 sequences, with around 9.8% seen just once and 16% held by the top ten. V was trimmed by 1 base and J by 7 bases, leaving 7 bases between them. The CDR3 runs to 11 residues. The germline V gene has CDR1 GTSNPN and CDR2 SVGIG (reference sequence). This TCR came from a man aged 18 to 29 who received the YFV17D yellow fever vaccine. This chain joins TRBV30 and TRBJ1-1; D unresolved. The material was CD8+ T cells not binding an NS4B(214-222) dextramer, sorted from PBMCs, obtained roughly 15 days after the first yellow fever vaccination. The CDR3, as DNA: TGTGCCTGGAGTGAAAATATTGAAGCTTTCTTT. It encodes CAWSENIEAFF.